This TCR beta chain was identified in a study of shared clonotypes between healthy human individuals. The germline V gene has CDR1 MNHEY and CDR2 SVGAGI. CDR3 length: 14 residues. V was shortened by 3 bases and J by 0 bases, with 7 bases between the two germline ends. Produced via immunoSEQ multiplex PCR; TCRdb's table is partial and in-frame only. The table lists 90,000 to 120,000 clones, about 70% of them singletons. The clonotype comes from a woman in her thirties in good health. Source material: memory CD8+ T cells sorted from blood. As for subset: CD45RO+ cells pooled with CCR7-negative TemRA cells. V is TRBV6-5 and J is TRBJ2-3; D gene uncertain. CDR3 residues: CASSYAGSTDTQYF. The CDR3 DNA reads TGTGCCAGCAGTTATGCAGGTAGCACAGATACGCAGTATTTT.